This T cell receptor (beta chain) is from a study of T cell responses to AZD1222 COVID-19 vaccine. Study observations and caveats: White British people made up most donors, females outnumbered males, and clonal diversity was possibly underestimated.

With V trimmed by 2 bases and J by 4 bases, 2 bases remained unmatched. This CDR3 is built from 14 residues. Germline V gene lookup returns CDR1 MGHRA and CDR2 YSYEKL. Sequencing used immunoSEQ multiplex PCR; TCRdb keeps in-frame clones, though not all of them. The sample has some 200,000 clones, 80% to 95% seen once; the top ten hold roughly 0.99%. Concerning this clone: Its antigen is not identified.

The origin of this receptor is an adult who received the AZD1222 COVID-19 vaccine. V gene TRBV4-1 combines with J gene TRBJ1-5, with 7 bases aligning to TRBD1. Sequencing used peripheral blood, obtained 28 days after the second AZD1222 dose. The CDR3, as DNA: TGCGCCAGCAGCCAAATACAGGGGAATCAGCCCCAGCATTTT. Its translation is CASSQIQGNQPQHF.